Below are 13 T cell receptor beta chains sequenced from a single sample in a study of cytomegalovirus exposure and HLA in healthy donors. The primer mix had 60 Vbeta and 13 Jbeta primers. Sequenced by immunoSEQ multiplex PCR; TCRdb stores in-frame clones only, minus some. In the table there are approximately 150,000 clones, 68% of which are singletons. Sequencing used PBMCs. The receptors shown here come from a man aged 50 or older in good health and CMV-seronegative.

DNA for the CDR3: TGTGCCAGCAGTTACTGGGCAGGCGCCAACTATGGCTACACCTTC. The encoded protein is CASSYWAGANYGYTF. V usage is TRBV6-6 and J usage is TRBJ1-2; D is ambiguous. This CDR3 comprises 15 residues. V shed 1 base and J shed 2 bases, with 11 bases lying between them. Looked up from germline, CDR1 is MNHNY and CDR2 is SVGAGI (reference sequence).

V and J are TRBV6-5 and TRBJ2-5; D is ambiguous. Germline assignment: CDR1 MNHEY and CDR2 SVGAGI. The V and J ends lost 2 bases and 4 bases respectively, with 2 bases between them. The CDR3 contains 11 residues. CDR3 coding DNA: TGTGCCAGCAGTTACCGAGAGACCCAGTACTTC. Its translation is CASSYRETQYF.

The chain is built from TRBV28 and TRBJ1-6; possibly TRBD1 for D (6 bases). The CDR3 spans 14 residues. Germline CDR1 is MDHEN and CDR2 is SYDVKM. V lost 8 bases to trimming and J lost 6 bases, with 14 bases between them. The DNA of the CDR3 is TGTGCCAGCGAACCGGACAGACGTAATTCACCCCTCCACTTT. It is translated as CASEPDRRNSPLHF.

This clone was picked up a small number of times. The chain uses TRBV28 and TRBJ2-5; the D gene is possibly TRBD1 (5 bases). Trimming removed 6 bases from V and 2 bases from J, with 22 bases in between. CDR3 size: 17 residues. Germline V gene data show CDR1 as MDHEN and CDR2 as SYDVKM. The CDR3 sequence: CASSRWGPFTPQETQYF. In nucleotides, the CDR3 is TGTGCCAGCAGCCGATGGGGCCCTTTCACCCCACAAGAGACCCAGTACTTC.

The CDR3 sequence: CASSYLDRGQEQYF. CDR3 nucleotides: TGTGCCAGCAGTTATCTGGACAGGGGGCAAGAGCAGTACTTC. The gene calls are TRBV6-5 and TRBJ2-5, with 11 nucleotides matching TRBD1. CDR1 and CDR2 (germline): MNHEY, SVGAGI. CDR3 length: 14 amino acids. V dropped 3 bases and J dropped 11; count of bases not matched to a gene: 8.

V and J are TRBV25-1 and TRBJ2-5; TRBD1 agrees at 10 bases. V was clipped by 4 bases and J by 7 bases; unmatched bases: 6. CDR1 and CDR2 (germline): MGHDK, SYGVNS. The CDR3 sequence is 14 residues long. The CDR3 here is CASSGQGAWGTQYF. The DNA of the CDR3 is TGTGCCAGCAGTGGACAGGGGGCGTGGGGGACCCAGTACTTC.

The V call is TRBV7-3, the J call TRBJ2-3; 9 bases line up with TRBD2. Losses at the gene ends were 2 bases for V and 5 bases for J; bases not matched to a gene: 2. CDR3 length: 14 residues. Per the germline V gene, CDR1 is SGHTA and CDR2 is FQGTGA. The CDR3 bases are TGTGCCAGCAGCTTACTAGCGGGGCAAGATACGCAGTATTTT. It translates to CASSLLAGQDTQYF.

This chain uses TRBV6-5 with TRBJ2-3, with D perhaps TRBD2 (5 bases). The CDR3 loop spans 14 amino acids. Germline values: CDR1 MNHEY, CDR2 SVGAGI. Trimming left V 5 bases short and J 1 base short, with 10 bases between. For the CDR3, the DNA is TGTGCCAGCAGTCGTACCGGGGGCACAGATACGCAGTATTTT. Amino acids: CASSRTGGTDTQYF.

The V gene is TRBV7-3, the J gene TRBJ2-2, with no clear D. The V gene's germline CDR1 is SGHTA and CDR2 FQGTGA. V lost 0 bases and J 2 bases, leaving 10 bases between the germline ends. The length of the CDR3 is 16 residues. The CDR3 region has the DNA TGTGCCAGCAGCTTAACGGGCACGGCAAACACCGGGGAGCTGTTTTTT. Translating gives CASSLTGTANTGELFF. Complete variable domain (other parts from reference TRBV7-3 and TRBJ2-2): GAGVSQTPSNKVTEKGKYVELRCDPISGHTALYWYRQSLGQGPEFLIYFQGTGAADDSGLPNDRFFAVRPEGSVSTLKIQRTERGDSAVYLCASSLTGTANTGELFFGEGSRLTVL.

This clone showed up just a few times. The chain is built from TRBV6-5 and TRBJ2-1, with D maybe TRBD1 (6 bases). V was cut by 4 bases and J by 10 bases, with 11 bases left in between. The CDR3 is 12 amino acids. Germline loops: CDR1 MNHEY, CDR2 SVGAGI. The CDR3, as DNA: TGTGCCAGCAGTTCCTCGACAGGAGAGCAGTTCTTC. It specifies CASSSSTGEQFF.

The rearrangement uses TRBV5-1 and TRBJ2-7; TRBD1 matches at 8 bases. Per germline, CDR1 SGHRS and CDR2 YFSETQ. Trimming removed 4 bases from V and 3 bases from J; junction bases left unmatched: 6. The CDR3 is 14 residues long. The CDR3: CASSAGQGLYEQYF. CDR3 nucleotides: TGCGCCAGCAGCGCCGGACAGGGACTCTACGAGCAGTACTTC.

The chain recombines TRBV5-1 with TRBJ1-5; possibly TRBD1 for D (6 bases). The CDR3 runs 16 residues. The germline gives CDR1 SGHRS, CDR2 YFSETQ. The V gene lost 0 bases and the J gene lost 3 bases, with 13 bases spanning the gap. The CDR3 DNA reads TGCGCCAGCAGCTTGGCAGGGGCAGGGACCAATCAGCCCCAGCATTTT. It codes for CASSLAGAGTNQPQHF.

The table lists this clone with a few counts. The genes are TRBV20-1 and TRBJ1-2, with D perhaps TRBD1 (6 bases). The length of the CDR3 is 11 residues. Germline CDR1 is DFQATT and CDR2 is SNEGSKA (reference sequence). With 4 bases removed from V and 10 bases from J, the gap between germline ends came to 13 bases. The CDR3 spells CSATKDSPYTF. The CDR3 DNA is TGCAGTGCTACCAAGGACAGCCCCTACACCTTC.